A selection of T cell receptor beta chains follows, all from one sample in a study of blood T cell repertoires in COVID-19. This table comes from immunoSEQ multiplex PCR, and its TCRdb copy is limited to in-frame clones, with some not included. There are around 54,000 clones in the sample; about 92% occur only once, and over 3% lies in the top ten. Sequencing was carried out using peripheral blood. The receptors derive from a human donor in a cohort sampled during active COVID-19. Each CDR3 is given with its conserved first and last residue. The D gene is left open where the match is weak. Not all rows give a size; the values are once, few, many and, for expanded clones, a class.

.	.	TRBV14	15	TRBJ1-4	CASSRGGPFLEKLFF	TGTGCCAGCAGCCGCGGGGGACCGTTCCTTGAAAAACTGTTTTTT
TRBD2	.	TRBV4-2	17	TRBJ2-1	CASSQETGRATRDEQFF	TGTGCCAGCAGCCAAGAGACCGGGAGGGCTACTAGGGATGAGCAGTTCTTC
.	.	TRBV3-1/TRBV3-2	15	TRBJ1-1	CASSQETVLNTEAFF	TGTGCCAGCAGCCAAGAAACGGTCTTGAACACTGAAGCTTTCTTT
.	once	TRBV21-1	16	TRBJ1-5	CASSEGNRGRVKPQHF	TGTGCCAGCAGCGAGGGAAACAGAGGGAGGGTGAAACCCCAGCATTTT
.	.	TRBV6-5	16	TRBJ1-1	CASSYSTGALNTEAFF	TGTGCCAGCAGTTACTCGACTGGTGCCCTGAACACTGAAGCTTTCTTT
.	.	TRBV5-8	16	TRBJ2-1	CASSARVGRRENEQFF	TGTGCCAGCAGCGCACGCGTGGGAAGACGGGAGAATGAGCAGTTCTTC
TRBD1	.	TRBV7-3	14	TRBJ2-1	CASSPGTGANEQFF	TGTGCCAGCAGCCCCGGGACAGGGGCCAATGAGCAGTTCTTC
TRBD2	.	TRBV27	15	TRBJ2-7	CASRRTSGSVYEQYF	TGTGCCAGCAGACGGACTAGCGGGAGCGTCTACGAGCAGTACTTC
.	.	TRBV11-2	14	TRBJ2-1	CASSELGDYNEQFF	TGTGCCAGCAGCGAACTCGGAGACTACAATGAGCAGTTCTTC
TRBD1	few	TRBV2	14	TRBJ1-2	CASTRTGDSYGYTF	TGTGCCAGCACCAGGACAGGGGATAGCTATGGCTACACCTTC
TRBD2	.	TRBV10-2	19	TRBJ2-1	CASSESTSGSYRRYNEQFF	TGCGCCAGCAGTGAGTCAACTAGCGGGAGCTACCGTCGGTACAATGAGCAGTTCTTC
.	.	TRBV27	17	TRBJ2-2	CASRPQRQGIATGELFF	TGTGCCAGCAGACCCCAGCGGCAGGGGATTGCCACCGGGGAGCTGTTTTTT
.	.	TRBV6-5	14	TRBJ2-1	CASMRRGSYNEQFF	TGTGCCAGCATGAGAAGGGGCTCCTACAATGAGCAGTTCTTC
TRBD2	once	TRBV14	17	TRBJ2-5	CASSQWAGGTFQETQYF	TGTGCCAGCAGCCAGTGGGCGGGAGGGACATTTCAAGAGACCCAGTACTTC
TRBD2	.	TRBV11-3	19	TRBJ2-1	CASSLEGTEVGTSAAEQFF	TGTGCCAGCAGCTTAGAAGGTACAGAAGTGGGGACTAGCGCTGCTGAGCAGTTCTTC
TRBD2	.	TRBV15	14	TRBJ2-1	CATTPGLAGNEQFF	TGTGCCACCACTCCGGGGCTAGCGGGCAATGAGCAGTTCTTC
.	.	TRBV7-9	12	TRBJ2-7	CASGQSLGEQYF	TGTGCCAGCGGACAGTCCCTCGGGGAGCAGTACTTC
.	.	TRBV9	20	TRBJ1-1	CASSVGPFPAPKAGGTEAFF	TGTGCCAGCAGCGTAGGACCCTTTCCGGCGCCCAAGGCGGGTGGCACTGAAGCTTTCTTT
.	once	TRBV11-2	16	TRBJ2-2	CASSKAQGRDTGELFF	TGTGCCAGCAGCAAGGCCCAGGGCCGGGACACCGGGGAGCTGTTTTTT
.	.	TRBV7-6	14	TRBJ2-5	CASSSSHRGETQYF	TGTGCCAGCAGCTCATCACATAGGGGTGAGACCCAGTACTTC
.	.	TRBV7-3	15	TRBJ2-1	CASSWTPSSYNEQFF	TGTGCCAGCAGCTGGACACCTAGCTCCTACAATGAGCAGTTCTTC
TRBD2	.	TRBV6-1	17	TRBJ2-2	CASGEMQRGVYTGELFF	TGTGCCAGCGGTGAAATGCAGCGGGGAGTTTACACCGGGGAGCTGTTTTTT
.	.	TRBV6-1	14	TRBJ1-4	CASSDGPGGEKLFF	TGTGCCAGCAGTGATGGCCCCGGGGGGGAAAAACTGTTTTTT
TRBD2	.	TRBV9	17	TRBJ2-2	CASSVEDGRARPGELFF	TGTGCCAGCAGCGTAGAGGACGGGAGGGCCCGCCCCGGGGAGCTGTTTTTT
.	.	TRBV18	14	TRBJ2-3	CASVLAAYTDTQYF	TGTGCCAGCGTACTGGCGGCCTACACAGATACGCAGTATTTT
.	.	TRBV7-9	16	TRBJ1-1	CASSQPWGGRNTEAFF	TGTGCCAGCAGCCAACCCTGGGGGGGCAGGAACACTGAAGCTTTCTTT